One sample yielded the 24 T cell receptor beta chains listed below, sequenced in a study of blood T cell repertoires in COVID-19. The method was immunoSEQ multiplex PCR; TCRdb's version includes in-frame clones alone and lacks a portion of them. The profile shows tens of thousands of clones, 70% to 90% of them singletons. Sequenced: peripheral blood. These TCRs come from a human donor in a cohort sampled during active COVID-19.

The rearrangement joins TRBV7-3 to TRBJ2-2; a weak D match, TRBD1 (6 bases). The CDR3 is made up of 14 amino acids. Germline CDR1 is SGHTA and CDR2 is FQGTGA. Trimming took off 0 bases at V and 6 bases at J, with 8 bases between the two ends. CDR3 sequence reads: CASSLTTGPGELFF. Here the CDR3 DNA reads TGTGCCAGCAGCTTAACTACAGGGCCCGGGGAGCTGTTTTTT.

J is TRBJ1-2 and V is TRBV11-2, with 9 bases lining up with TRBD1. The CDR3 consists of 17 residues. With 4 bases clipped from V and 6 bases from J, the junction kept 15 bases outside the gene matches. Germline lookup yields CDR1 SGHAT and CDR2 FQNNGV. In nucleotides, the CDR3 is TGTGCCAGCAGCTCGTTTCAAGGGGGACAGGGAAGGGATGGCTACACCTTC. This translates into CASSSFQGGQGRDGYTF.

V is TRBV5-1 and J is TRBJ2-3, with 8 bases that match TRBD1. Germline V lookup: CDR1 SGHRS, CDR2 YFSETQ. The ends lost 2 bases at V and 5 bases at J; junction bases unmatched: 4. This CDR3 contains 14 residues. The CDR3 DNA reads as TGCGCCAGCAGCTTCGCAGGGGGCGTAGATACGCAGTATTTT. It translates to CASSFAGGVDTQYF.

This rearrangement joins TRBV6-2 or TRBV6-3 to TRBJ2-1; 14 bases are a match to TRBD2. The length of the CDR3 is 17 residues. Germline V gene data show CDR1 as MNHEY and CDR2 as SVGEGT. V lost 6 bases and J lost 4; bases outside the gene matches: 8. The CDR3 loop is CASSPGLAGGLYNEQFF. The CDR3 DNA reads as TGTGCCAGCAGCCCCGGACTAGCGGGGGGACTTTACAATGAGCAGTTCTTC.

The chain uses TRBV19 and TRBJ1-4; no clear D. Per the germline V gene, CDR1 is LNHDA and CDR2 is SQIVND (reference sequence). CDR3 length: 15 amino acids. V lost 0 bases and J lost 4, with 9 bases in between. The CDR3 spells CASSIDAGINEKLFF. In nucleotides, the CDR3 is TGTGCCAGTAGTATAGATGCGGGGATTAATGAAAAACTGTTTTTT. The variable domain in full, with the rest retrieved from reference TRBV19 and TRBJ1-4, is DGGITQSPKYLFRKEGQNVTLSCEQNLNHDAMYWYRQDPGQGLRLIYYSQIVNDFQKGDIAEGYSVSREKKESFPLTVTSAQKNPTAFYLCASSIDAGINEKLFFGSGTQLSVL.

In DNA, the CDR3 is TGTGCCAGCAGCTTGGATGGGCTAGCGGGGGGCAACAATGAGCAGTTCTTC. Residues: CASSLDGLAGGNNEQFF. V is TRBV5-6 and J is TRBJ2-1, with 11 nucleotides matching TRBD2. Trimming took 0 bases from V and 5 from J; bases not matched to a gene: 7. CDR1 is SGHDT and CDR2 is YYEEEE in the germline V gene. The CDR3 loop spans 17 amino acids.

This rearrangement joins TRBV27 to TRBJ1-6; possibly TRBD1 for D (5 bases). Germline V gene data show CDR1 as MNHEY and CDR2 as SMNVEV (reference sequence). Trimming stripped 0 bases from V and 9 bases from J, with 12 bases between. This CDR3 comprises 15 residues. In DNA, the CDR3 is TGTGCCAGCAGTTTATCGGCTCGGGGGATTTCACCCCTCCACTTT. It translates to CASSLSARGISPLHF.

V is TRBV4-2 and J is TRBJ1-4; D perhaps matches TRBD1 (6 bases). Trimming shortened V by 3 bases and J by 8 bases, and 19 bases separated the two germline ends. CDR3 size: 16 residues. CDR1 is LGHNA, CDR2 YNFKEQ, per germline. As DNA, the CDR3 is TGTGCCAGCAGCCAGCTCTCTACAGGAACAGGGGAAAAACTGTTTTTT. It encodes CASSQLSTGTGEKLFF.

The chain carries TRBV4-1 and TRBJ2-5; TRBD2 aligns across 10 bases. The CDR3 spans 19 residues. Trimming at V came to 0 bases and at J to 5 bases, leaving 15 bases not matched to a gene. The germline gives CDR1 MGHRA, CDR2 YSYEKL. CDR3 bases: TGCGCCAGCAGCCAAGATAGGCCTGGAGCGGGGGGGCCGGGGGAGACCCAGTACTTC. Encoded protein: CASSQDRPGAGGPGETQYF.

The chain combines TRBV2 with TRBJ1-1; a possible D gene is TRBD1 (6 bases). The germline V gene has CDR1 SNHLY and CDR2 FYNNEI. This CDR3 has 14 amino acids. V was shortened by 6 bases and J by 6 bases, with 17 bases between the two germline ends. DNA of the CDR3: TGTGCCAGCAGCCTCTTACCCCCAGGGGCTGAAGCTTTCTTT. This translates into CASSLLPPGAEAFF.

The chain combines TRBV4-1 with TRBJ2-7; D might be TRBD1 (5 bases). Trimming pared 0 bases from V and 2 bases from J, leaving 17 bases between. CDR1 is MGHRA and CDR2 is YSYEKL in the germline V gene. The CDR3 is 17 residues long. CDR3 sequence: CASSQDPPWGSTYEQYF. DNA of the CDR3: TGCGCCAGCAGCCAAGATCCACCCTGGGGCAGCACCTACGAGCAGTACTTC.

The J gene is TRBJ2-3, the V gene TRBV19; 11 nucleotides line up with TRBD2. V trimming: 6 bases; J trimming: 0 bases; junction bases outside the gene matches: 2. The CDR3 has 15 residues. CDR1 and CDR2 (germline): LNHDA, SQIVND (reference sequence). The CDR3 is CASRRTSGSTDTQYF. For the CDR3, the DNA is TGTGCCAGTAGGCGGACTAGCGGGAGCACAGATACGCAGTATTTT.

The chain employs TRBV6-5 and TRBJ1-3; 9 bases align to TRBD1. Unmatched junction bases numbered 5, after V lost 10 bases and J lost 1 base. Germline CDR1 is MNHEY and CDR2 is SVGAGI. This CDR3 has 14 amino acids. The CDR3 loop reads CAILQGASGNTIYF. For the CDR3, the DNA is TGTGCCATTCTACAGGGGGCATCTGGAAACACCATATATTTT.

The V call is TRBV28, the J call TRBJ1-4; TRBD1 aligns across 7 bases. Germline CDR1 MDHEN, CDR2 SYDVKM. The V gene end was trimmed by 4 bases and the J gene end by 3 bases; junction bases not matched to a gene: 17. This CDR3 contains 19 residues. In DNA, the CDR3 is TGTGCCAGCAGTTCGGACTTCGGACAGGTTTCTATCGCTAATGAAAAACTGTTTTTT. It codes for CASSSDFGQVSIANEKLFF.

V and J are TRBV7-3 and TRBJ2-3, with 10 bases identical to TRBD2. Trimming cost V 2 bases and J 4 bases; bases outside gene matches: 0. There are 14 residues in the CDR3. Germline V gives CDR1 SGHTA, CDR2 FQGTGA. The CDR3 DNA sequence: TGTGCCAGCAGCTTACTAGCGGGGGCAGATACGCAGTATTTT. This sequence encodes CASSLLAGADTQYF. The full variable domain, its missing parts supplied by reference TRBV7-3 and TRBJ2-3, is GAGVSQTPSNKVTEKGKYVELRCDPISGHTALYWYRQSLGQGPEFLIYFQGTGAADDSGLPNDRFFAVRPEGSVSTLKIQRTERGDSAVYLCASSLLAGADTQYFGPGTRLTVL.

The V gene is TRBV6-2 or TRBV6-3, the J gene TRBJ1-2, with unresolved D. V was clipped by 2 bases and J by 0 bases, with 7 bases between them. The CDR3 spans 14 residues. Germline values: CDR1 MNHEY, CDR2 SVGEGT. CDR3 sequence: CASSYPQTNYGYTF. Here the CDR3 DNA reads TGTGCCAGCAGTTACCCGCAGACTAACTATGGCTACACCTTC.

The chain uses TRBV18 and TRBJ1-6; a weak D match, TRBD1 (6 bases). V lost 2 bases and J 7 bases, leaving 12 bases between the germline ends. The CDR3 sequence is 15 residues long. Germline assignment: CDR1 KGHSH and CDR2 LQKENI. The CDR3 region is CASSPVDSFNSPLHF. The CDR3 region has the DNA TGTGCCAGCTCACCAGTGGACAGTTTCAATTCACCCCTCCACTTT.

This chain links TRBV18 with TRBJ2-1, with 11 bases identical to TRBD2. The V gene's germline CDR1 is KGHSH and CDR2 LQKENI. V gave up 0 bases and J gave up 5 bases; unmatched junction bases: 3. This CDR3 has 16 amino acids. The CDR3 loop reads CASSPPLTSGNNEQFF. As DNA, the CDR3 is TGTGCCAGCTCACCACCGTTGACTAGCGGGAACAATGAGCAGTTCTTC.

The rearrangement uses TRBV6-2 or TRBV6-3 and TRBJ1-4, with D uncertain. This CDR3 contains 12 residues. The ends were cut back, 2 bases at V and 8 bases at J, with 6 bases in the middle. CDR1 MNHEY and CDR2 SVGEGT come from the germline V gene. In DNA, the CDR3 is TGTGCCAGCAGTTACCTCGGGGAAAAACTGTTTTTT. Its protein product is CASSYLGEKLFF.

A single count supports this clone. The rearrangement links TRBV10-3 to TRBJ2-5; 8 bases match TRBD1. Per germline, CDR1 ENHRY and CDR2 SYGVKD. The V and J ends lost 6 bases and 2 bases, in that order; junction bases with no gene match: 2. This CDR3 comprises 13 residues. CDR3 DNA: TGTGCCATCAGCGGGACAGGACAAGAGACCCAGTACTTC. It encodes CAISGTGQETQYF.

This chain uses TRBV6-4 with TRBJ2-3; 8 bases are a match to TRBD2. The CDR3 runs 14 residues. Germline V CDR1 and CDR2: MRHNA, SNTAGT. V was clipped by 3 bases and J by 1 base; unmatched bases: 0. CDR3 in DNA: TGTGCCAGCAGTGAGCGGGGGGGCACAGATACGCAGTATTTT. Protein sequence: CASSERGGTDTQYF.

This sequence joins TRBV3-1 (or the pseudogene TRBV3-2) and TRBJ2-5, with D possibly matching TRBD2 (5 bases). Looked up from germline, CDR1 is LGHDT and CDR2 is YNNKEL (reference sequence). The CDR3 contains 18 residues. V was shortened by 0 bases and J by 4 bases, with 21 bases between the two germline ends. This CDR3 is CASSQDSWTRRGGETQYF. CDR3 coding DNA: TGTGCCAGCAGCCAAGATTCCTGGACCCGAAGAGGAGGAGAGACCCAGTACTTC.

This chain joins TRBV6-6 and TRBJ2-5; TRBD1 aligns across 8 bases. The CDR3 extends over 15 amino acids. V lost 2 bases, J lost 3 bases, and 5 bases stayed unmatched. Per the germline V gene, CDR1 is MNHNY and CDR2 is SVGAGI (reference sequence). The DNA of the CDR3 is TGTGCCAGCAGTTACCCCAACAGGGGGGAAGAGACCCAGTACTTC. This codes for CASSYPNRGEETQYF.

This rearrangement joins TRBV18 to TRBJ2-1; D is unclear. V lost 3 bases, J lost 7 bases, and 7 bases lay in between. From germline, CDR1 is KGHSH and CDR2 LQKENI. CDR3 length: 12 amino acids. CDR3 nucleotide sequence: TGTGCCAGCTCACCCCAGTCTAATGAGCAGTTCTTC. This codes for CASSPQSNEQFF.